One and the same sample provided the 25 T cell receptor beta chains below, sequenced in a study of OX40 agonist ivuxolimab in advanced cancers. Assay: immunoSEQ multiplex PCR; the TCRdb copy retains only in-frame clones and omits some. The sample holds roughly 51,000 clones, approximately 91% seen once. The source was CD4+ or CD8+ T cells sorted from blood, collected in a trial of the OX40 agonist ivuxolimab. These receptors originate from an adult with an advanced solid tumor such as melanoma, head and neck, liver or kidney cancer.

The chain couples TRBV6-6 to TRBJ2-2, with TRBD1 as a possible D gene (6 bases). Trimming shortened V by 4 bases and J by 7 bases, and 10 bases separated the two germline ends. Germline V CDR1 and CDR2: MNHNY, SVGAGI (reference sequence). This CDR3 contains 13 residues. CDR3 in amino acids: CASSLQGGGELFF. CDR3 bases: TGTGCCAGCAGTTTACAGGGTGGCGGGGAGCTGTTTTTT.

V and J are TRBV30 and TRBJ2-7, with D maybe TRBD2 (6 bases). Germline CDR1 and CDR2: GTSNPN and SVGIG (reference sequence). The germline V and J ends were trimmed by 1 base and 4 bases, with 14 bases remaining between them. The CDR3 totals 14 residues. CDR3 bases: TGTGCCTGGAGTGGGGACGGGAGAGTTTACGAGCAGTACTTC. Encoded protein: CAWSGDGRVYEQYF.

V is TRBV11-2 and J is TRBJ1-4, with D maybe TRBD1 (5 bases). The germline V gene encodes CDR1 SGHAT and CDR2 FQNNGV. Trimming removed 5 bases from V and 5 bases from J, with 18 bases in between. The CDR3 sequence is 16 residues long. CDR3 DNA sequence: TGTGCCAGCAGCCAACCCACAAGGGGCGGCAATGAAAAACTGTTTTTT. Translation gives CASSQPTRGGNEKLFF.

This sequence joins TRBV27 and TRBJ2-5; D is ambiguous. The germline V gene has CDR1 MNHEY and CDR2 SMNVEV (reference sequence). The CDR3 loop spans 13 amino acids. Trimming removed 8 bases from V and 5 bases from J, with 15 bases in between. CDR3 nucleotide sequence: TGTGCCAGCGGGTTACCGACTGGGGAGACCCAGTACTTC. Translation gives CASGLPTGETQYF.

This sequence joins TRBV4-2 and TRBJ2-5, with D possibly matching TRBD2 (6 bases). Per germline, CDR1 LGHNA and CDR2 YNFKEQ. CDR3 size: 14 residues. V shed 0 bases and J shed 5 bases, with 10 bases lying between them. The CDR3 DNA reads TGTGCCAGCAGCCAAGATTTAAGCGGGGAGACCCAGTACTTC. Translating it yields CASSQDLSGETQYF.

The chain uses TRBV5-8 and TRBJ2-7; TRBD1 matches 9 bases. The CDR3 is made up of 15 amino acids. V dropped 4 bases and J dropped 5; count of bases not matched to a gene: 10. Germline V lookup: CDR1 SGHTS, CDR2 YDEGEE. The CDR3 nucleotides read TGTGCCAGCAGCCCGGACAGGGGATTTGTCCACGAGCAGTACTTC. It is translated as CASSPDRGFVHEQYF.

The chain links TRBV11-3 to TRBJ2-3; no definite D call. From germline, CDR1 is SGHNT and CDR2 YENEEA. Trimming left V 5 bases short and J 0 bases short, with 6 bases between. The CDR3 is 13 amino acids. The CDR3 loop is CASSVVSTDTQYF. The CDR3, as DNA: TGTGCCAGCAGCGTAGTTAGCACAGATACGCAGTATTTT.

This chain connects TRBV10-3 to TRBJ1-2; D may be TRBD1 (5 bases). Germline loops: CDR1 ENHRY, CDR2 SYGVKD. The ends were cut back, 0 bases at V and 6 bases at J, with 17 bases in the middle. There are 16 residues in the CDR3. The CDR3 spells CAISESIQGSPDGYTF. For the CDR3, the DNA is TGTGCCATCAGTGAGTCGATTCAGGGTTCCCCCGATGGCTACACCTTC.

V is TRBV9 and J is TRBJ1-2; TRBD1 might be the D (6 bases). This CDR3 comprises 14 residues. V lost 0 bases, J lost 6 bases, and 12 bases lay in between. CDR1 and CDR2 (germline): SGDLS, YYNGEE. The CDR3 nucleotides are TGTGCCAGCAGCGTAGAAGAGGAGGGGGATGGCTACACCTTC. Amino acids: CASSVEEEGDGYTF.

The chain combines TRBV7-2 with TRBJ2-7; 8 nucleotides match TRBD1. This CDR3 comprises 13 residues. CDR1 SGHTA and CDR2 FQGNSA come from the germline V gene. J was trimmed by 6 bases and V by 3 bases; bases with no gene match: 4. CDR3 sequence reads: CASSFGTGAEQYF. As DNA, the CDR3 is TGTGCCAGCAGCTTCGGGACAGGAGCCGAGCAGTACTTC.

This clone was observed a few times. This chain connects TRBV4-1 to TRBJ1-1; D might be TRBD1 (5 bases). Between the trimmed V and J ends, which lost 8 bases and 1 base, there was a span of 11 bases. CDR1 MGHRA and CDR2 YSYEKL come from the germline V gene. This CDR3 has 13 residues. CDR3 nucleotide sequence: TGCGCCAGCGGCCGGGACTGGAACACTGAAGCTTTCTTT. This encodes CASGRDWNTEAFF.

This chain joins TRBV5-1 and TRBJ1-5; 8 nucleotides match TRBD1. The V gene end was trimmed by 7 bases and the J gene end by 3 bases; junction bases not matched to a gene: 6. This CDR3 has 14 amino acids. Germline V gene lookup returns CDR1 SGHRS and CDR2 YFSETQ. This CDR3 is CASSTGDFNQPQHF. As DNA, the CDR3 is TGCGCCAGCTCGACAGGGGATTTCAATCAGCCCCAGCATTTT.

The chain links TRBV7-2 to TRBJ2-2; 13 nucleotides match TRBD2. The CDR3 length is 16 residues. With 7 bases clipped from V and 5 bases from J, the junction kept 7 bases outside the gene matches. Per the germline V gene, CDR1 is SGHTA and CDR2 is FQGNSA. CDR3 sequence reads: CASKRTSGSGTGELFF. Written as DNA, the CDR3 is TGTGCCAGCAAAAGGACTAGCGGGAGTGGTACCGGGGAGCTGTTTTTT.

The CDR3, as DNA: TGTGCCAGCAGCGTAGCTTGGGGTGGGACTAGCGGGAGAATAACAGATACGCAGTATTTT. Translation: CASSVAWGGTSGRITDTQYF. The V call is TRBV9, the J call TRBJ2-3; 14 nucleotides agree with TRBD2. CDR1 is SGDLS and CDR2 is YYNGEE in the germline V gene. CDR3 size: 20 residues. V lost 0 bases and J lost 3; bases outside the gene matches: 12.

This rearrangement joins TRBV5-1 to TRBJ2-7; TRBD2 matches 15 bases. The CDR3 sequence is 17 residues long. The V gene's germline CDR1 is SGHRS and CDR2 YFSETQ. V lost 4 bases to trimming and J lost 5 bases; unmatched junction nucleotides: 10. The CDR3: CASSKRTSGRGTDEQYF. In nucleotides, the CDR3 is TGCGCCAGCAGCAAAAGGACTAGCGGGAGGGGGACGGACGAGCAGTACTTC.

The chain links TRBV4-1 to TRBJ1-5; D ambiguous. Trimming left V 0 bases short and J 4 bases short, with 7 bases between. CDR1 MGHRA and CDR2 YSYEKL come from the germline V gene. CDR3 size: 14 residues. The CDR3 is CASSQDWENQPQHF. The CDR3 coding sequence is TGCGCCAGCAGCCAAGATTGGGAGAATCAGCCCCAGCATTTT.

The rearrangement uses TRBV5-1 and TRBJ1-3, with 8 bases lining up with TRBD1. Germline CDR1 and CDR2: SGHRS and YFSETQ. After removal of 0 bases from V and 5 bases from J, the junction contained 4 bases not matched to a gene. The length of the CDR3 is 15 residues. CDR3: CASSLGQGRRNTIYF. The CDR3, as DNA: TGCGCCAGCAGCTTGGGACAGGGGCGTAGAAACACCATATATTTT.

V usage is TRBV2 and J usage is TRBJ2-7; D is unresolved. Germline lookup yields CDR1 SNHLY and CDR2 FYNNEI. The CDR3 extends over 12 amino acids. V was pared by 7 bases and J by 6 bases, with 13 bases between. DNA for the CDR3: TGTGCCAGCAAAGGTCTGGCTCGCGAGCAGTACTTC. Translation: CASKGLAREQYF.

The chain recombines TRBV7-9 with TRBJ2-1; D uncertain. Germline CDR1 reads SEHNR; CDR2 reads FQNEAQ (reference sequence). This CDR3 contains 13 residues. V was clipped by 3 bases and J by 5 bases, with 8 bases between them. This CDR3 reads CASSFSKNNEQFF. CDR3 DNA: TGTGCCAGCAGCTTTAGTAAAAACAATGAGCAGTTCTTC.

This chain uses TRBV10-3 with TRBJ2-7; TRBD2 might be the D (6 bases). The germline CDR1 and CDR2 sequences are ENHRY and SYGVKD. Trimming removed 4 bases from V and 3 bases from J, with 10 bases in between. The CDR3 contains 13 residues. CDR3 sequence reads: CAISGVADYEQYF. Written as DNA, the CDR3 is TGTGCCATCAGTGGAGTAGCGGACTACGAGCAGTACTTC.

The chain combines TRBV5-1 with TRBJ2-3, with 7 bases lining up with TRBD1. CDR1 SGHRS and CDR2 YFSETQ come from the germline V gene. The V and J ends lost 0 bases and 0 bases, in that order; junction bases with no gene match: 1. The CDR3 extends over 15 amino acids. The CDR3 here is CASSLETGSTDTQYF. CDR3 DNA: TGCGCCAGCAGCTTGGAGACAGGGAGCACAGATACGCAGTATTTT. Filled out from reference TRBV5-1 and TRBJ2-3, the complete variable domain reads KAGVTQTPRYLIKTRGQQVTLSCSPISGHRSVSWYQQTPGQGLQFLFEYFSETQRNKGNFPGRFSGRQFSNSRSEMNVSTLELGDSALYLCASSLETGSTDTQYFGPGTRLTVL.

This chain connects TRBV27 to TRBJ2-3; D might be TRBD2 (5 bases). Trimming took off 4 bases at V and 5 bases at J, with 10 bases between the two ends. Germline CDR1 MNHEY, CDR2 SMNVEV (reference sequence). The CDR3 consists of 13 residues. The CDR3 DNA sequence: TGTGCCAGCAGTTCTCGGACTGAAGATACGCAGTATTTT. Its protein product is CASSSRTEDTQYF.

The DNA for the CDR3 is TGTGCCAGCAGCTTAGGACAGGCTCCCGGGGAGCTGTTTTTT. Its translation: CASSLGQAPGELFF. The chain combines TRBV7-3 with TRBJ2-2, with TRBD1 matching 7 bases. The CDR3 is 14 amino acids. The V gene's germline CDR1 is SGHTA and CDR2 FQGTGA. The V and J ends lost 2 bases and 6 bases, in that order; junction bases with no gene match: 3.

This chain uses TRBV6-1 with TRBJ2-1; D possibly corresponds to TRBD2 (7 bases). The CDR3 length is 16 residues. CDR1 MNHNS and CDR2 SASEGT come from the germline V gene. V lost 3 bases and J lost 6, with 18 bases in between. The CDR3, as DNA: TGTGCCAGCAGTGATGGGGGGGGCAGGGGACGCAATGAGCAGTTCTTC. Translated, it gives CASSDGGGRGRNEQFF.

This chain links TRBV11-1 with TRBJ1-1; D uncertain. This CDR3 comprises 15 residues. The V end lost 3 bases, the J end lost 5 bases, and 16 bases lay between the germline ends. Germline loops: CDR1 SGHAT, CDR2 FQDESV (reference sequence). The CDR3 spells CASSLRQGGKTEAFF. The CDR3, as DNA: TGTGCCAGCAGCTTGAGACAAGGCGGTAAGACTGAAGCTTTCTTT.